This is a list of T cell receptor beta chains from one sample in a study of T cell responses to AZD1222 COVID-19 vaccine. The data were produced by immunoSEQ multiplex PCR, yet TCRdb's version contains in-frame clones alone and is incomplete. The table shows some 120,000 clones, with about 92% occurring only once. Sample: peripheral blood, taken on day 0 of AZD1222 vaccination. Receptors originate from an adult in good health. CDR3s include the opening cysteine and the closing phenylalanine or tryptophan. A D gene is named only where the DNA matches it firmly. Not all rows give a size; the values are once, few, many and, for expanded clones, a class.

d_gene: NA
abundance: NA
v_gene: TRBV7-6
j_gene: TRBJ1-2
CDR3nt: TGTGCCAGCAGCTCAGAAAGCTATGGCTACACCTTC
CDR3aa: CASSSESYGYTF

d_gene: NA
abundance: NA
v_gene: TRBV5-5
j_gene: TRBJ2-5
CDR3nt: TGTGCCAGCAGCCCGGTATCCCCCCAAGAGACCCAGTACTTC
CDR3aa: CASSPVSPQETQYF

d_gene: TRBD2
abundance: NA
v_gene: TRBV7-2
j_gene: TRBJ2-1
CDR3nt: TGTGCCAGCAGCCGGCTAGCGGGAGTATACAATGAGCAGTTCTTC
CDR3aa: CASSRLAGVYNEQFF

d_gene: NA
abundance: NA
v_gene: TRBV3-1/TRBV3-2
j_gene: TRBJ1-6
CDR3nt: TGTGCCAGCACCTATCAAGGGGGGAATTCACCCCTCCACTTT
CDR3aa: CASTYQGGNSPLHF

d_gene: TRBD2
abundance: NA
v_gene: TRBV3-1/TRBV3-2
j_gene: TRBJ2-2
CDR3nt: TGTGCCAGCAGCCAAACTGGCGGGAGAATCGGGGAGCTGTTTTTT
CDR3aa: CASSQTGGRIGELFF

d_gene: NA
abundance: NA
v_gene: TRBV5-1
j_gene: TRBJ2-7
CDR3nt: TGCGCCAGCAGCTTGTCCGTAGGCAAGCTCTACGAGCAGTACTTC
CDR3aa: CASSLSVGKLYEQYF

d_gene: TRBD2
abundance: NA
v_gene: TRBV9
j_gene: TRBJ2-7
CDR3nt: TGTGCCAGCAGCGGAGCCTCCAGCGGGGGGGGTGGCGAGCAGTACTTC
CDR3aa: CASSGASSGGGGEQYF

d_gene: NA
abundance: NA
v_gene: TRBV28
j_gene: TRBJ1-1
CDR3nt: TGTGCCAGCAGTTTCTGGGGTGAAGCTTTCTTT
CDR3aa: CASSFWGEAFF

d_gene: NA
abundance: NA
v_gene: TRBV18
j_gene: TRBJ1-6
CDR3nt: TGTGCCAGCTCCCACCCGACCCATAATTCACCCCTCCACTTT
CDR3aa: CASSHPTHNSPLHF

d_gene: NA
abundance: NA
v_gene: TRBV7-8
j_gene: TRBJ1-1
CDR3nt: TGTGCCAGCAGCTTGAGATCGGCGTACACTGAAGCTTTCTTT
CDR3aa: CASSLRSAYTEAFF

d_gene: TRBD2
abundance: NA
v_gene: TRBV5-1
j_gene: TRBJ2-1
CDR3nt: TGCGCCAGCAGCGGGGCGGGAGGAACCTACAATGAGCAGTTCTTC
CDR3aa: CASSGAGGTYNEQFF

d_gene: NA
abundance: once
v_gene: TRBV30
j_gene: TRBJ2-7
CDR3nt: TGTGCCTGGATAGGTTCCTACGAGCAGTACTTC
CDR3aa: CAWIGSYEQYF

d_gene: NA
abundance: NA
v_gene: TRBV6-1
j_gene: TRBJ2-7
CDR3nt: TGTGCCAGCAGTGAAGTGGGGAAGGGGGTCTACGAGCAGTACTTC
CDR3aa: CASSEVGKGVYEQYF

d_gene: TRBD2
abundance: NA
v_gene: TRBV5-4
j_gene: TRBJ2-1
CDR3nt: TGTGCCAGCAGCCTGGGAGGGCCCAATATCAATGAGCAGTTCTTC
CDR3aa: CASSLGGPNINEQFF

d_gene: TRBD1
abundance: NA
v_gene: TRBV19
j_gene: TRBJ1-2
CDR3nt: TGTGCCAGTAGGGGACAGGGAGTTAGTGGCTACACCTTC
CDR3aa: CASRGQGVSGYTF

d_gene: NA
abundance: NA
v_gene: TRBV6-5
j_gene: TRBJ2-1
CDR3nt: TGTGCCAGCAGTCCCAGGGCTAGCTCGTACAATGAGCAGTTCTTC
CDR3aa: CASSPRASSYNEQFF

d_gene: TRBD1
abundance: NA
v_gene: TRBV7-9
j_gene: TRBJ1-2
CDR3nt: TGTGCCAGCAGCTCCGGGACAGGGTACTATGGCTACACCTTC
CDR3aa: CASSSGTGYYGYTF

d_gene: NA
abundance: NA
v_gene: TRBV7-8
j_gene: TRBJ2-7
CDR3nt: TGTGCCAGCAGCTTATGGCAGGGAGGGGGCGAGCAGTACTTC
CDR3aa: CASSLWQGGGEQYF

d_gene: TRBD2
abundance: NA
v_gene: TRBV5-4
j_gene: TRBJ2-7
CDR3nt: TGTGCCAGCAGCATGCGGGAGGGCTACTACGAGCAGTACTTC
CDR3aa: CASSMREGYYEQYF

d_gene: NA
abundance: NA
v_gene: TRBV7-9
j_gene: TRBJ2-2
CDR3nt: TGTGCCTCGAGGGGGTCCACCGGGGAGCTGTTTTTT
CDR3aa: CASRGSTGELFF

d_gene: TRBD2
abundance: NA
v_gene: TRBV19
j_gene: TRBJ2-2
CDR3nt: TGTGCCAGTAGTGCACTAGCGGGAGTCCCCGGGGAGCTGTTTTTT
CDR3aa: CASSALAGVPGELFF

d_gene: NA
abundance: NA
v_gene: TRBV28
j_gene: TRBJ2-2
CDR3nt: TGTGCCAGCAGTTTGAGCCAGGGAACCGGGGAGCTGTTTTTT
CDR3aa: CASSLSQGTGELFF

d_gene: TRBD2
abundance: NA
v_gene: TRBV12-3/TRBV12-4
j_gene: TRBJ2-7
CDR3nt: TGTGCCAGCAGTTGGCGGGAGGGCCAGGAGCAGTACTTC
CDR3aa: CASSWREGQEQYF

d_gene: NA
abundance: NA
v_gene: TRBV28
j_gene: TRBJ1-1
CDR3nt: TGTGCCAGCAGAGGAGGTCAGACGGGGTTTGAAGCTTTCTTT
CDR3aa: CASRGGQTGFEAFF

d_gene: NA
abundance: NA
v_gene: TRBV5-1
j_gene: TRBJ1-4
CDR3nt: TGCGCCAGTGCCAATGGGGTCTGGCATGAAAAACTGTTTTTT
CDR3aa: CASANGVWHEKLFF